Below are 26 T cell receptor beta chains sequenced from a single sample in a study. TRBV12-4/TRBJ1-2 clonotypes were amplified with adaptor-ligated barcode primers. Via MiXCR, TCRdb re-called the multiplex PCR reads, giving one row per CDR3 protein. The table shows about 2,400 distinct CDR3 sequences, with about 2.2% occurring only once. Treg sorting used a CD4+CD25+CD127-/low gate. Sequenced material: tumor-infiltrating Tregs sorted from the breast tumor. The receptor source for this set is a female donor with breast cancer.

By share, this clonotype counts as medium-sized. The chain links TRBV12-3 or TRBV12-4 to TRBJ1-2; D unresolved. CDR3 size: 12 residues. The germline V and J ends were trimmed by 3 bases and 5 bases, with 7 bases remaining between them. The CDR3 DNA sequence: TGTGCCAGCAGTTTTCAGAGATATGGCTACACCTTC. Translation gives CASSFQRYGYTF.

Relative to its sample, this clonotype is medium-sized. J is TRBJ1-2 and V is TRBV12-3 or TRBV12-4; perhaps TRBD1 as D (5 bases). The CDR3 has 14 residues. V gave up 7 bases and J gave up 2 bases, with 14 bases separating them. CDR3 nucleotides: TGTGCCAGCACCCCAAGGGGCTCAAACTATGGCTACACCTTC. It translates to CASTPRGSNYGYTF.

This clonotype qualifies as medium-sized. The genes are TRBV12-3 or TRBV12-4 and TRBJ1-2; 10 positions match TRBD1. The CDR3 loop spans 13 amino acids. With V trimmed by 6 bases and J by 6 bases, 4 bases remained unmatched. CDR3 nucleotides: TGTGCCAGCAGACCGGGGACAGGGGATGGCTACACCTTC. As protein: CASRPGTGDGYTF.

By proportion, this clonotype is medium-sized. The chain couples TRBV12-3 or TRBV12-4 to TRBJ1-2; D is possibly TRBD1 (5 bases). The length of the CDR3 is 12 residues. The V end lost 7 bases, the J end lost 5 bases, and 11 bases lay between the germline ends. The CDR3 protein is CASTLSGYGYTF. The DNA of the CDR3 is TGTGCCAGCACCTTGTCAGGGTATGGCTACACCTTC.

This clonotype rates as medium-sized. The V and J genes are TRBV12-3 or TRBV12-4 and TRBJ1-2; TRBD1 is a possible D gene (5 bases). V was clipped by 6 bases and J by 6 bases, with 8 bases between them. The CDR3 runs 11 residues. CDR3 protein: CASSRQHGYTF. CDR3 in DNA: TGTGCCAGCAGCAGACAGCATGGCTACACCTTC.

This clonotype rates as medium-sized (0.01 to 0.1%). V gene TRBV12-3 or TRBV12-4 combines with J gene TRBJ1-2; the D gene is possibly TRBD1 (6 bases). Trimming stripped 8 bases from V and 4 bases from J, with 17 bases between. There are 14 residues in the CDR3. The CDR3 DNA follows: TGTGCCAGCGTGGAACAGGGTCAGGCCTATGGCTACACCTTC. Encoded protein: CASVEQGQAYGYTF.

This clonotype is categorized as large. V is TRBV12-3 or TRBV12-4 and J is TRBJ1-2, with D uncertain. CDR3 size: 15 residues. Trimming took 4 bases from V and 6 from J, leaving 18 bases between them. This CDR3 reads CASSSGSLPGNGYTF. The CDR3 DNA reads TGTGCCAGCAGTTCCGGTTCTCTCCCGGGGAATGGCTACACCTTC.

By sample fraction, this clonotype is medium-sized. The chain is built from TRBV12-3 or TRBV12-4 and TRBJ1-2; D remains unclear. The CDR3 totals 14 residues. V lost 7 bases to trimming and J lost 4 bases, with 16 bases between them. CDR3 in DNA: TGTGCCAGCACCCTTCGGAGGGTTGCCTATGGCTACACCTTC. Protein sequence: CASTLRRVAYGYTF.

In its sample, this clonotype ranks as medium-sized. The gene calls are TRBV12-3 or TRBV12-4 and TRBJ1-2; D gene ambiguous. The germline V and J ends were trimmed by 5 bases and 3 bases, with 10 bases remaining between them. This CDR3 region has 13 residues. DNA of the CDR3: TGTGCCAGCAGTGGCGTCGCTCACTATGGCTACACCTTC. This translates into CASSGVAHYGYTF.

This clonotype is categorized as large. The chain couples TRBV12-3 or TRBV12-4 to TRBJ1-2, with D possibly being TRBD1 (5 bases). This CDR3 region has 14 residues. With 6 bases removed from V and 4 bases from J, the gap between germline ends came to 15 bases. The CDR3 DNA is TGTGCCAGCAGCGGGCAGGGTATCAGCTATGGCTACACCTTC. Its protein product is CASSGQGISYGYTF.

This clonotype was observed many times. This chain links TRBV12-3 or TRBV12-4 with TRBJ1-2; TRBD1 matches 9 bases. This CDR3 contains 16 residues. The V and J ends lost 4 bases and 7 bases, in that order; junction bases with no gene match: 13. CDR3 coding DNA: TGTGCCAGCAGTTCTGAAACCGGGACAGGGAGGGTTGGCTACACCTTC. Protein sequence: CASSSETGTGRVGYTF.

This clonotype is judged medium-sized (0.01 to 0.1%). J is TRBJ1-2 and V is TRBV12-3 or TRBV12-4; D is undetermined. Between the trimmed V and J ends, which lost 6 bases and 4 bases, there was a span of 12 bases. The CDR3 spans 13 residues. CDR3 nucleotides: TGTGCCAGCAGAACGGACGGTTTCTATGGCTACACCTTC. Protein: CASRTDGFYGYTF.

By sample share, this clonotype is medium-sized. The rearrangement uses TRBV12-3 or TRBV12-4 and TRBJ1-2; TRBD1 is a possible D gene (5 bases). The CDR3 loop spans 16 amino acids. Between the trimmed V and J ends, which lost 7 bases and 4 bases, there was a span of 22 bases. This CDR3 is CASIQGETDNRYGYTF. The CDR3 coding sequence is TGTGCCAGCATCCAAGGGGAGACGGATAATCGCTATGGCTACACCTTC.

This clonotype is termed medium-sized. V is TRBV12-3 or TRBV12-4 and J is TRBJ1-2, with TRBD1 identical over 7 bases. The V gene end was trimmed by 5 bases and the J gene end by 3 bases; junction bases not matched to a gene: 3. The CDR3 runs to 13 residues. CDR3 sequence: CASSIDRDYGYTF. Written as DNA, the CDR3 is TGTGCCAGCAGTATAGACAGGGACTATGGCTACACCTTC.

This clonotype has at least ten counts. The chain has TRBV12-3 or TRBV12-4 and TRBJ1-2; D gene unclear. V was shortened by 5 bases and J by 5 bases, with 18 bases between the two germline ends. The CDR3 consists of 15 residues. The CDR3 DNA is TGTGCCAGCAGTCGAACAGCGCCGATACTATATGGCTACACCTTC. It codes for CASSRTAPILYGYTF.

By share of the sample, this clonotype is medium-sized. The CDR3 protein is CASIPGTGDYGYTF. CDR3 bases: TGTGCCAGCATCCCCGGGACAGGGGACTATGGCTACACCTTC. The chain joins TRBV12-3 or TRBV12-4 to TRBJ1-2; 10 nucleotides match TRBD1. V shed 7 bases, J shed 3 bases, and the junction held 5 bases outside the gene matches. This CDR3 is built from 14 residues.

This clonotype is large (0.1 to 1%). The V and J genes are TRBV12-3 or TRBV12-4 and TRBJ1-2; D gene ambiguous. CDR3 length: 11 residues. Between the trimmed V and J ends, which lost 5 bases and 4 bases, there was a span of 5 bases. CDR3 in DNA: TGTGCCAGCAGTCCTGGCTATGGCTACACCTTC. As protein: CASSPGYGYTF.

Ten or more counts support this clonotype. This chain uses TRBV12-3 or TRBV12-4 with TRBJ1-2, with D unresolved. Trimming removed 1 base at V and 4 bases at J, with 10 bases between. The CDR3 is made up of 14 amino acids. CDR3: CASSLGLRSYGYTF. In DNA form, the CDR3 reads TGTGCCAGCAGTTTAGGACTGCGGAGCTATGGCTACACCTTC.

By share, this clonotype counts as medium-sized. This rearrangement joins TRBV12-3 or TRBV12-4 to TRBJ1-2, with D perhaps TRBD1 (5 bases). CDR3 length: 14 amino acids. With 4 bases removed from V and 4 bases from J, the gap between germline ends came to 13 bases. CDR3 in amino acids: CASSSQGVGYGYTF. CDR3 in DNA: TGTGCCAGCAGTTCCCAGGGAGTCGGCTATGGCTACACCTTC.

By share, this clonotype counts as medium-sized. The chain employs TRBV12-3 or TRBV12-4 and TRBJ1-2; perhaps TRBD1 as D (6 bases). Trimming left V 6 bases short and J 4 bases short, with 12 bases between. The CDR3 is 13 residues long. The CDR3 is CASSHRVSYGYTF. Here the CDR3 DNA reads TGTGCCAGCAGCCACAGGGTGTCCTATGGCTACACCTTC.

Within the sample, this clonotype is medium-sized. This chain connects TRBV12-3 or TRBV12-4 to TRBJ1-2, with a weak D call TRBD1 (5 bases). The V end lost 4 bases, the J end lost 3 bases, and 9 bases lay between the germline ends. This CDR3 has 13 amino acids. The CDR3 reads CASSSGTDYGYTF. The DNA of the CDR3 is TGTGCCAGCAGTTCCGGGACGGACTATGGCTACACCTTC.

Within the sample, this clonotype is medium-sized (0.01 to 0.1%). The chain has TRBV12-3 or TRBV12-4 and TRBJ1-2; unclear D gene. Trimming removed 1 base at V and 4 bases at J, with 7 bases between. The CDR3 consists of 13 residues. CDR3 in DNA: TGTGCCAGCAGTTTAGGCAGGATCTATGGCTACACCTTC. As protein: CASSLGRIYGYTF.

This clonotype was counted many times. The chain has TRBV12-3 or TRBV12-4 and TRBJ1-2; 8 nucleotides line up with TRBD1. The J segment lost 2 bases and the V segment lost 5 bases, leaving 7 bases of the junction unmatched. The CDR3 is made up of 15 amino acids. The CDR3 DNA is TGTGCCAGCAGTCCCCTGGGACAGGCAAACTATGGCTACACCTTC. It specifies CASSPLGQANYGYTF.

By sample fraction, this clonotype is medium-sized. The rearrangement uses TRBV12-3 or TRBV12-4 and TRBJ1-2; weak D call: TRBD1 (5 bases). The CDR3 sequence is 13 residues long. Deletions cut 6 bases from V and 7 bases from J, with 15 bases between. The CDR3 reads CASSLIQEGGYTF. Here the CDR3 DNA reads TGTGCCAGCAGCTTAATACAGGAGGGTGGCTACACCTTC.

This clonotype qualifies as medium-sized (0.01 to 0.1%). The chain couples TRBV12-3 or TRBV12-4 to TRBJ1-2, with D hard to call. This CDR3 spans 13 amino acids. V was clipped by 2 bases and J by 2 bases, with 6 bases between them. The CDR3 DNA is TGTGCCAGCAGTTTAAATTACAACTATGGCTACACCTTC. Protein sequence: CASSLNYNYGYTF.

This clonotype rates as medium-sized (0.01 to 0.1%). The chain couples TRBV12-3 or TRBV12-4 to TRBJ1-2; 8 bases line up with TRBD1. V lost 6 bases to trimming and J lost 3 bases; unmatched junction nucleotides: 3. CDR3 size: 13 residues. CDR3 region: CASRSGQDYGYTF. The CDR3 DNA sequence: TGTGCCAGCAGGTCGGGACAGGACTATGGCTACACCTTC.